The 18 T cell receptor beta chains in this list originate from one sample, sequenced in a study of cytomegalovirus exposure and HLA in healthy donors (dated by TCRdb to about 2017). The library was built by means of the immunoSEQ multiplex PCR assay. Imported from immuneACCESS, the table was reduced by TCRdb to in-frame sequences with V and J called. These copies leave out some clones; in studies compared against another copy, an unresolved V gene accounts for under half, and the cause of the remainder is not known. The sample table records some 250,000 clones; 90% of these occur just once. The ten largest make up approximately 3% of the sample. Sequencing was done on a sample of PBMCs. These receptor sequences come from a woman aged 25 to 39 in good health and CMV-seronegative.

The chain uses TRBV2 and TRBJ1-5; D is ambiguous. V lost 1 base and J 2 bases, leaving 12 bases between the germline ends. CDR1 is SNHLY and CDR2 is FYNNEI in the germline V gene. The CDR3 is made up of 16 amino acids. CDR3 sequence: CASSEEVEGGNQPQHF. CDR3 DNA: TGTGCCAGCAGTGAAGAAGTGGAAGGAGGCAATCAGCCCCAGCATTTT.

The V gene is TRBV18, the J gene TRBJ2-7; 13 bases agree with TRBD2. This CDR3 contains 15 residues. The germline CDR1 and CDR2 sequences are KGHSH and LQKENI. The V and J ends lost 4 bases and 3 bases, in that order; junction bases with no gene match: 3. Written as DNA, the CDR3 is TGTGCCAGCTCACGGGGGACTAGCGGGATCTACGAGCAGTACTTC. It yields the protein CASSRGTSGIYEQYF.

J is TRBJ2-7 and V is TRBV7-3, with a tentative D call TRBD1 (5 bases). CDR1 is SGHTA, CDR2 FQGTGA, per germline. The V end lost 5 bases, the J end lost 2 bases, and 13 bases lay between the germline ends. This CDR3 comprises 14 residues. CDR3 DNA sequence: TGTGCCAGCAGCCAGGGTGGGTCGCCCTACGAGCAGTACTTC. It translates to CASSQGGSPYEQYF.

The V call is TRBV19, the J call TRBJ2-7, with D possibly TRBD1 on 6 matching bases. The V end was cut by 5 bases, the J end by 0 bases, with 14 bases between. The CDR3 totals 15 residues. In germline, CDR1 is LNHDA, CDR2 SQIVND (reference sequence). The CDR3 bases are TGTGCCAGTAGTGCAGCCCCGGACAGCTCCTACGAGCAGTACTTC. Translating it yields CASSAAPDSSYEQYF.

The chain joins TRBV7-2 to TRBJ2-7, with TRBD2 as a possible D gene (5 bases). Germline CDR1 is SGHTA and CDR2 is FQGNSA. V was pared by 1 base and J by 6 bases, with 13 bases between. This CDR3 is built from 14 residues. The CDR3 protein is CASSLGEGLGEQYF. In DNA, the CDR3 is TGTGCCAGCAGCTTAGGTGAGGGATTGGGCGAGCAGTACTTC.

The V gene is TRBV4-1, the J gene TRBJ2-1; D call uncertain. V dropped 2 bases and J dropped 9 bases, with 11 bases sitting between them. Germline V gives CDR1 MGHRA, CDR2 YSYEKL. The CDR3 runs to 13 residues. The CDR3 is CASSQHQRVEQFF. The CDR3 DNA reads TGCGCCAGCAGCCAACACCAACGCGTTGAGCAGTTCTTC.

The chain recombines TRBV27 with TRBJ2-7, with D perhaps assigned TRBD1 or TRBD2 (6 bases each). Per the germline V gene, CDR1 is MNHEY and CDR2 is SMNVEV (reference sequence). Trimming left V 0 bases short and J 4 bases short, with 22 bases between. The CDR3 is made up of 18 amino acids. This chain's CDR3 is CASSLSAILGGSEYEQYF. The CDR3 DNA sequence: TGTGCCAGCAGTTTATCGGCCATCCTAGGGGGGAGTGAGTACGAGCAGTACTTC.

The chain employs TRBV19 and TRBJ2-2; D is uncertain. V was clipped by 9 bases and J by 1 base, with 6 bases between them. There are 12 residues in the CDR3. Germline CDR1 and CDR2: LNHDA and SQIVND (reference sequence). This CDR3 reads CASDQNTGELFF. CDR3 coding DNA: TGTGCCAGCGATCAGAACACCGGGGAGCTGTTTTTT.

The chain combines TRBV4-3 with TRBJ2-7, with 9 bases identical to TRBD1. The CDR3 runs 14 residues. CDR1 and CDR2 from the germline V gene are LGHNA and YSLEER. Trimming at V came to 6 bases and at J to 2 bases, leaving 5 bases not matched to a gene. In DNA form, the CDR3 reads TGCGCCAGCAGGCCGGGACAGGGTGCCTACGAGCAGTACTTC. Translation: CASRPGQGAYEQYF.

Comments on this clone: The same CDR3 can be traced to other DNA sequences in this sample. The rearrangement joins TRBV27 to TRBJ2-6; D is unclear. Germline assignment: CDR1 MNHEY and CDR2 SMNVEV (reference sequence). The CDR3 covers 13 residues. V was trimmed by 6 bases and J by 0 bases, leaving 3 bases between them. In DNA, the CDR3 is TGTGCCAGCAGCCTCTCTGGGGCCAACGTCCTGACTTTC. This codes for CASSLSGANVLTF.

The chain couples TRBV11-2 to TRBJ2-7; D perhaps matches TRBD2 (6 bases). V lost 1 base and J 0 bases, leaving 13 bases between the germline ends. Germline CDR1 and CDR2: SGHAT and FQNNGV. The CDR3 has 16 amino acids. The CDR3 DNA reads as TGTGCCAGCAGCTTAGTAGGAGGGATTGACTCCTACGAGCAGTACTTC. This encodes CASSLVGGIDSYEQYF.

Within the sample, this clone is medium-sized (0.01 to 0.1%). This chain joins TRBV4-1 and TRBJ1-5; possibly TRBD1 for D (5 bases). This CDR3 contains 14 residues. Germline V gene lookup returns CDR1 MGHRA and CDR2 YSYEKL. V was pared by 6 bases and J by 4 bases, with 13 bases between. CDR3 sequence: CASRATGPNQPQHF. The DNA for the CDR3 is TGCGCCAGCAGGGCCACAGGTCCGAATCAGCCCCAGCATTTT.

The chain employs TRBV7-2 and TRBJ2-3, with a weak D call TRBD2 (6 bases). V lost 5 bases, J lost 3 bases, and 15 bases lay in between. Germline-derived CDR1 and CDR2 are SGHTA and FQGNSA. This CDR3 has 15 amino acids. DNA for the CDR3: TGTGCCAGCAGCGCGGGACGCTGGGCAACAGATACGCAGTATTTT. It specifies CASSAGRWATDTQYF.

This chain links TRBV11-2 with TRBJ2-7; the D gene is possibly TRBD1 (6 bases). The CDR3 is made up of 15 amino acids. Germline assignment: CDR1 SGHAT and CDR2 FQNNGV. The V gene lost 2 bases and the J gene lost 3 bases, with 14 bases spanning the gap. The CDR3 reads CASSLSPGQNYEQYF. In DNA form, the CDR3 reads TGTGCCAGCAGCTTATCGCCGGGACAAAACTACGAGCAGTACTTC.

The V and J genes are TRBV19 and TRBJ2-5, with D possibly TRBD1 on 5 matching bases. Trimming stripped 4 bases from V and 3 bases from J, with 9 bases between. The CDR3 contains 13 residues. In germline, CDR1 is LNHDA, CDR2 SQIVND (reference sequence). The CDR3 DNA reads as TGTGCCAGTAGTAAGACAGTAAAAGAGACCCAGTACTTC. Its translation: CASSKTVKETQYF.

The chain links TRBV7-2 to TRBJ2-1; D is ambiguous. CDR1 is SGHTA, CDR2 FQGNSA, per germline. This CDR3 has 12 residues. V was shortened by 0 bases and J by 13 bases, with 10 bases between the two germline ends. CDR3 sequence: CASSLAWSVQFF. For the CDR3, the DNA is TGTGCCAGCAGCTTAGCGTGGAGTGTACAGTTCTTC.

This clone was observed a few times. V and J are TRBV5-1 and TRBJ2-1, with D perhaps TRBD1 (5 bases). V shed 3 bases and J shed 7 bases, with 14 bases lying between them. This CDR3 is 14 amino acids long. The germline V gene has CDR1 SGHRS and CDR2 YFSETQ. CDR3: CASSWSQGTNEQFF. For the CDR3, the DNA is TGCGCCAGCAGCTGGAGCCAGGGAACGAATGAGCAGTTCTTC.

This clone turned up a few times. The chain recombines TRBV7-9 with TRBJ1-1, with D possibly matching TRBD1 (6 bases). The CDR3 length is 12 residues. The V and J ends lost 4 bases and 7 bases respectively, with 10 bases between them. The V gene's germline CDR1 is SEHNR and CDR2 FQNEAQ (reference sequence). CDR3 nucleotide sequence: TGTGCCAGCAGCTCGCAGGGGTTTGAAGCTTTCTTT. Amino acid sequence: CASSSQGFEAFF.